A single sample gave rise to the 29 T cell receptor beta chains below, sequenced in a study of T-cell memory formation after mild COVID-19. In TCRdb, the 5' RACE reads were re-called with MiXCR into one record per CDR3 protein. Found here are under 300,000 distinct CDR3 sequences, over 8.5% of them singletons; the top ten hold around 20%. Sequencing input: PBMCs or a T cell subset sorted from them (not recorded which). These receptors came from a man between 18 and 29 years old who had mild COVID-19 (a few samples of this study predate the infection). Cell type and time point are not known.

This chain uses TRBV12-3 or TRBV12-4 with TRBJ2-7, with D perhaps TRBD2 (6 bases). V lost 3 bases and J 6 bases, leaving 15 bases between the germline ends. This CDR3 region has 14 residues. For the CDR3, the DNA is TGTGCCAGCAGTTTCTCCCCGCGGGGTGGCGAGCAGTACGTC. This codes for CASSFSPRGGEQYV.

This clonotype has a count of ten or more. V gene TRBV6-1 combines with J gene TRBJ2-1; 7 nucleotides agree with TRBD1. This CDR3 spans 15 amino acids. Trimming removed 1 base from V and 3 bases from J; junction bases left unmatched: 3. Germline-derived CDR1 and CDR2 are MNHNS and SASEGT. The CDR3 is CASSEESGGYNEQFF. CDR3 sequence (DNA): TGTGCCAGCAGTGAAGAGTCAGGGGGCTACAATGAGCAGTTCTTC.

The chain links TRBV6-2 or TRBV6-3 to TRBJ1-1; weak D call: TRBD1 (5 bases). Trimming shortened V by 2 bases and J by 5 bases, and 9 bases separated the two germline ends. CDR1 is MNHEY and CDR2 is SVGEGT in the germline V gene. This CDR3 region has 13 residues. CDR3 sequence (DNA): TGTGCCAGCAGTTACCCACAGGTAACTGAAGCTTTCTTT. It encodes CASSYPQVTEAFF.

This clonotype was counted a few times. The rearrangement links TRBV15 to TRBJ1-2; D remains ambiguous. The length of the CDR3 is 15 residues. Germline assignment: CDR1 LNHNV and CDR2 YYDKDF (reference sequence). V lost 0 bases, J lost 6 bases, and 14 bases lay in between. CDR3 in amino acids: CATSRDRSRVDGYTF. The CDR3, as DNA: TGTGCCACCAGCAGAGATAGATCGAGGGTTGATGGCTACACCTTC.

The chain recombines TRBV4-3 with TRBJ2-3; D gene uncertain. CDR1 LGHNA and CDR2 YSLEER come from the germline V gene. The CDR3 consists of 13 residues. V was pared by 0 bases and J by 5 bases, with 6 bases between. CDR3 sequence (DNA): TGCGCCAGCAGCCAAGACACGGTAGATACGCAGTATTTT. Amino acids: CASSQDTVDTQYF.

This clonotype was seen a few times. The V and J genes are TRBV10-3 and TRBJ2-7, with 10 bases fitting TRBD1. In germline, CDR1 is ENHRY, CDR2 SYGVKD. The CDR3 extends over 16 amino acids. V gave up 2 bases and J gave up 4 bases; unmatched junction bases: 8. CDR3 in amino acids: CAISEATGGSLYEQYV. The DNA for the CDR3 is TGTGCCATCAGTGAGGCGACAGGGGGCTCTCTATACGAGCAGTACGTC.

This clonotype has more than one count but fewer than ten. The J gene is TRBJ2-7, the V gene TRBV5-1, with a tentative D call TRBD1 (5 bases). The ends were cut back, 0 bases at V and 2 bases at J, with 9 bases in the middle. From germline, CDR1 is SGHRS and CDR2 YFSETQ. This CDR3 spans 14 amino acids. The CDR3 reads CASSLAKGPYEQYF. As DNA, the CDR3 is TGCGCCAGCAGCTTGGCCAAGGGGCCCTACGAGCAGTACTTC.

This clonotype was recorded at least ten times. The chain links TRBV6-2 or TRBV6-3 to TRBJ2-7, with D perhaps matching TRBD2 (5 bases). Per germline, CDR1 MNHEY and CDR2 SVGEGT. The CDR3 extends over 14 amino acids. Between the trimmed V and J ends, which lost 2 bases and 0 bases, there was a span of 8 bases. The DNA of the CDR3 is TGTGCCAGCAGTTACGAAGGGAGCTCCTACGAGCAGTACGTC. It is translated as CASSYEGSSYEQYV.

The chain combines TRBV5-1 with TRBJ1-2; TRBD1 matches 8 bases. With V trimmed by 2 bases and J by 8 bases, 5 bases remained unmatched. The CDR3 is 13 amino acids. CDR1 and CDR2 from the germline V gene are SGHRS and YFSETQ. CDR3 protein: CASSFGQGEGYTF. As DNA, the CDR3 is TGCGCCAGCAGCTTTGGACAGGGTGAGGGCTACACCTTC.

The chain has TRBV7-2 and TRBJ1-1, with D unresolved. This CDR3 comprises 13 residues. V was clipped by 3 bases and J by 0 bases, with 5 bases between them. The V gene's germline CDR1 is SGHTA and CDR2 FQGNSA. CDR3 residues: CASSFRMNTEAFF. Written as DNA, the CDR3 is TGTGCCAGCAGCTTTCGCATGAACACTGAAGCTTTCTTT.

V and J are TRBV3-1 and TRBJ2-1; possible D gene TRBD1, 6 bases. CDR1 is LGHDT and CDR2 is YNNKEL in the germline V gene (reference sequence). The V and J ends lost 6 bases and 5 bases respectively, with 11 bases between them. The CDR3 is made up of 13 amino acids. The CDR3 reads CASRSDRHNEQFF. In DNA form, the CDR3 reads TGTGCCAGCAGGTCGGACAGACACAATGAGCAGTTCTTC.

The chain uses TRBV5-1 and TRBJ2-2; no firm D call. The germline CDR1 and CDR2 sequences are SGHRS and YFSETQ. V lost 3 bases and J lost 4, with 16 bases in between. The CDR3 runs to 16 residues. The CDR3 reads CASSSVALRSTGELFF. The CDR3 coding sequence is TGCGCCAGCAGCTCCGTCGCGCTGAGGAGCACCGGGGAGCTGTTTTTT. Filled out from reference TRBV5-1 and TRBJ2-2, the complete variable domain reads KAGVTQTPRYLIKTRGQQVTLSCSPISGHRSVSWYQQTPGQGLQFLFEYFSETQRNKGNFPGRFSGRQFSNSRSEMNVSTLELGDSALYLCASSSVALRSTGELFFGEGSRLTVL.

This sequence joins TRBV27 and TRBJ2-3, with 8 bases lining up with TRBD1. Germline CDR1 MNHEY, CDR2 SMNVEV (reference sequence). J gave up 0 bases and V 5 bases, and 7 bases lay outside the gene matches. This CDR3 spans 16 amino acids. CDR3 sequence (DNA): TGTGCCAGCAGTCTTACCGGGACAGGAAGCACAGATACGCAGTATTTT. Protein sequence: CASSLTGTGSTDTQYF.

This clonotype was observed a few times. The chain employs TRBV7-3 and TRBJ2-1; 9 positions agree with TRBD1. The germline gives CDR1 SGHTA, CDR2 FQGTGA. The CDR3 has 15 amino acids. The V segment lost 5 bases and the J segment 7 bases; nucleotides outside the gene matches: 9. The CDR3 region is CASSRTGTGLNEQFF. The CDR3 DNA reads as TGTGCCAGCAGCAGGACCGGGACAGGGTTAAATGAGCAGTTCTTC.

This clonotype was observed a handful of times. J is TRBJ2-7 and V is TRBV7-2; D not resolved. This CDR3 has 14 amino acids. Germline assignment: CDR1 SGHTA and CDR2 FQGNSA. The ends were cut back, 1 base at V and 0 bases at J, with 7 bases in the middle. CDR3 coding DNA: TGTGCCAGCAGCTTAGATGCTCTCTCCTACGAGCAGTACTTC. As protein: CASSLDALSYEQYF.

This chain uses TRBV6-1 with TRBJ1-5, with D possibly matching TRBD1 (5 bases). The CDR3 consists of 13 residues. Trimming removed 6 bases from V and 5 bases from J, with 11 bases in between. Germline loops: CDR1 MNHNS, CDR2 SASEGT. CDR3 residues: CASSGTPYQPQHF. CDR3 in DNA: TGTGCCAGCAGCGGGACCCCATATCAGCCCCAGCATTTT.

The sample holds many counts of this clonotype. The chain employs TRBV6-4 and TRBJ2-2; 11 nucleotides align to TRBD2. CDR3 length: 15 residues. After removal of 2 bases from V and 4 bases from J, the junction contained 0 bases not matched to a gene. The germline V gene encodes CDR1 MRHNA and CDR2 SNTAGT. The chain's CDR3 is CASSDTSGGTGELFF. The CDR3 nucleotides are TGTGCCAGCAGTGACACTAGCGGGGGCACCGGGGAGCTGTTTTTT.

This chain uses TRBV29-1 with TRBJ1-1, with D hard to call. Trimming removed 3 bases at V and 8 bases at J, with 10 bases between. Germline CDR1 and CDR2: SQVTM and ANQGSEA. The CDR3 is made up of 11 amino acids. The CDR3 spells CSVDEGSEAFF. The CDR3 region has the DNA TGCAGCGTTGACGAGGGTTCCGAAGCTTTCTTT.

For the CDR3, the DNA is TGTGCCAGCAGCCTCCGACAGTTCGCGAACACCGGGGAGCTGTTTTTT. Its protein product is CASSLRQFANTGELFF. This chain joins TRBV11-2 and TRBJ2-2; a weak D match, TRBD1 (5 bases). Germline V gene sequence: CDR1 SGHAT, CDR2 FQNNGV. The CDR3 consists of 16 residues. V shed 5 bases and J shed 0 bases, with 13 bases lying between them.

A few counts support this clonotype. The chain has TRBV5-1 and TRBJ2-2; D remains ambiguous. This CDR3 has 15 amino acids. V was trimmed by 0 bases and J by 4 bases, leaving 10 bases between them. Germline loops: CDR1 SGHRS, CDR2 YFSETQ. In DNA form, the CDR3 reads TGCGCCAGCAGCTTGGTTGACACGTTCACCGGGGAGCTGTTTTTT. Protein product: CASSLVDTFTGELFF.

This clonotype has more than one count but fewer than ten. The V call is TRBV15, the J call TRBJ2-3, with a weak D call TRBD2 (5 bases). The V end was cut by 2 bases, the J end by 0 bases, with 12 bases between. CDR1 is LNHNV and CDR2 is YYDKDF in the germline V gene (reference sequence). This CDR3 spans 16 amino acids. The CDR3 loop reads CATSRPGLGSTDTQYF. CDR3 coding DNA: TGTGCCACCAGCAGACCTGGACTGGGCAGCACAGATACGCAGTATTTT.

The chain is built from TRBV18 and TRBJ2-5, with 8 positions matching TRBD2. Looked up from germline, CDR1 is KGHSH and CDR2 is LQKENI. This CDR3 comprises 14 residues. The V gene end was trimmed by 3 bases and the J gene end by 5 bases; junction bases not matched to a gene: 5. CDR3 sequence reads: CASSPRGGPETQYF. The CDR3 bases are TGTGCCAGCTCACCCCGGGGGGGCCCTGAGACCCAGTACTTC.

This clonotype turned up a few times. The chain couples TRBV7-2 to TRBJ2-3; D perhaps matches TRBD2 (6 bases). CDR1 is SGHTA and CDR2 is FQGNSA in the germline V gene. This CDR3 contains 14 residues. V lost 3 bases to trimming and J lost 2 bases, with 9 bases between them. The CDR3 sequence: CASSLGTHTDTQYF. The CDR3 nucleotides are TGTGCCAGCAGCTTGGGGACTCACACAGATACGCAGTATTTT.

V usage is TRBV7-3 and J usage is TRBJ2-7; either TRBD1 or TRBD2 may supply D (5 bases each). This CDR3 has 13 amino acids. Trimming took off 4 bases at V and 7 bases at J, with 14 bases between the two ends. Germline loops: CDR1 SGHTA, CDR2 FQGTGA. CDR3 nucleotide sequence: TGTGCCAGCAGCTCCAGGGACGGCCTGGAGCAGTACTTC. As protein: CASSSRDGLEQYF.

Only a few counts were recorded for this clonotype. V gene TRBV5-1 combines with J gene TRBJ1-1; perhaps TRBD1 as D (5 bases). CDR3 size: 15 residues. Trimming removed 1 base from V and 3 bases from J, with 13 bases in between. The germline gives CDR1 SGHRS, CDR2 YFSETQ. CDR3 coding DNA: TGCGCCAGCAGCTTGAGGGGAGGTTGGGACACTGAAGCTTTCTTT. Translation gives CASSLRGGWDTEAFF.

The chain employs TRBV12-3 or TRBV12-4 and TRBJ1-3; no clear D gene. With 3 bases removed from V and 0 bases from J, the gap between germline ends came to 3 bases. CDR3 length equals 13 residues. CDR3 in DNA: TGTGCCAGCAGTTTTTCCTCTGGAAACACCATATATTTT. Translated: CASSFSSGNTIYF.

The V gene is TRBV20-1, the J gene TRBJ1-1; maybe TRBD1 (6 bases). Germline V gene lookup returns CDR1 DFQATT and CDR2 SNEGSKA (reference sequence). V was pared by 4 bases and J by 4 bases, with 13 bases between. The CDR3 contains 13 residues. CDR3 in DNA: TGCAGTGCTACTCTACAGGGAGGCACTGAAGCTTTCTTT. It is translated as CSATLQGGTEAFF.

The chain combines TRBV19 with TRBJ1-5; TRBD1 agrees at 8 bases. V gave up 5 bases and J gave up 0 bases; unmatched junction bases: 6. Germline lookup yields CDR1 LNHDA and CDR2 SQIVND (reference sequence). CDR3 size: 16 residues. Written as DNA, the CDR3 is TGTGCCAGTAGTGCTGCCGGGACAGGTAGCAATCAGCCCCAGCATTTT. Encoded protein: CASSAAGTGSNQPQHF.

The CDR3 DNA reads TGTGCCAGCAGCCGATGGACAGGGGAAGGGGACAATCAGCCCCAGCATTTT. This sequence encodes CASSRWTGEGDNQPQHF. The V gene is TRBV6-5, the J gene TRBJ1-5; 9 bases map to TRBD1. The CDR3 length is 17 residues. The germline V gene encodes CDR1 MNHEY and CDR2 SVGAGI. The V and J ends lost 6 bases and 3 bases, in that order; junction bases with no gene match: 12.